Included here is one T cell receptor beta chain sequence, with context. Its antigen is as yet unknown. The protocol was immunoSEQ multiplex PCR, while the TCRdb copy is restricted to in-frame clones and leaves out a portion. The sample has 150,000 to 200,000 clones, around nine tenths seen once; the top ten hold more than 5.5%. This entry belongs to a study of T cell responses to AZD1222 COVID-19 vaccine. Study information: Investigators merged groups given second doses at roughly 4 or roughly 12 weeks.

Study-wide results and limits: No day 14 peak samples; only post-peak repertoires were characterized. Clonal diversity was possibly underestimated; the donors were predominantly white British and more often female.

Germline CDR1 reads SGHRS; CDR2 reads YFSETQ. The ends were cut back, 4 bases at V and 10 bases at J, with 18 bases in the middle. The CDR3 length is 15 residues. The V call is TRBV5-1, the J call TRBJ1-6, with D possibly matching TRBD1 (5 bases). Sequencing was performed on peripheral blood, taken on day 0 of AZD1222 vaccination. The TCR originated in an adult in good health. As DNA, the CDR3 is TGCGCCAGCAGCGGGCGTGGGCAGGGTGAATCACCCCTCCACTTT. Encoded protein: CASSGRGQGESPLHF.